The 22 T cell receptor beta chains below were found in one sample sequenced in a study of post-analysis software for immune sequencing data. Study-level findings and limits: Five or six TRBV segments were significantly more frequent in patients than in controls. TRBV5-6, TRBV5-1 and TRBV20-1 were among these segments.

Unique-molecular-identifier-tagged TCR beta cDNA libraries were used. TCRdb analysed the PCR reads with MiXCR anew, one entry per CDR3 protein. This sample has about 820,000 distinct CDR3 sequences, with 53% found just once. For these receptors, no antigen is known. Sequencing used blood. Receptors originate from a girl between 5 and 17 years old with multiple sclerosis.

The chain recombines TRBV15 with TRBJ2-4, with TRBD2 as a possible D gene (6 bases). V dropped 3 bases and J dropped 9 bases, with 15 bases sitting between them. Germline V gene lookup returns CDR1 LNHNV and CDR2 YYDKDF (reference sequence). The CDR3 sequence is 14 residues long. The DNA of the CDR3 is TGTGCCACCAGCAGTAAGGCGGCGGGAAGCATTCAGTACTTC. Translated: CATSSKAAGSIQYF.

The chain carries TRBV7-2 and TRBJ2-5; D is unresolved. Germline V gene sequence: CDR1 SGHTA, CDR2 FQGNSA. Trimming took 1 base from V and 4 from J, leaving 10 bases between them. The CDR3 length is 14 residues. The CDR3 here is CASSLVGGPETQYF. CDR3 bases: TGTGCCAGCAGCTTAGTGGGTGGACCAGAGACCCAGTACTTC.

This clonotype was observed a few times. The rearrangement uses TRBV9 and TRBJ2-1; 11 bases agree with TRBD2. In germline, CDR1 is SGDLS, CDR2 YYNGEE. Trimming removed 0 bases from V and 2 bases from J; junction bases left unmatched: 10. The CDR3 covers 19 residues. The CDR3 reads CASSVAGLAGGPAYNEQFF. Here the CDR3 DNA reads TGTGCCAGCAGCGTAGCCGGCCTAGCGGGAGGTCCAGCCTACAATGAGCAGTTCTTC.

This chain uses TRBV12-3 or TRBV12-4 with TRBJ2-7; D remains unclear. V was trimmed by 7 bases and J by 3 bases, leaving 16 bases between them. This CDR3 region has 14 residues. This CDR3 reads CASNSGSLGYEQYF. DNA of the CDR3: TGTGCCAGCAACTCGGGCTCACTCGGCTACGAGCAGTACTTC.

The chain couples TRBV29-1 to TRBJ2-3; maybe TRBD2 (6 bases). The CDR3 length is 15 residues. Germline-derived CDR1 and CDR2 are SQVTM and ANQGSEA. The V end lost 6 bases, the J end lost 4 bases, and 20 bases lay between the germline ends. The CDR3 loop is CSVSWGVRAADTQYF. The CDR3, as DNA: TGCAGCGTCTCGTGGGGGGTACGAGCGGCAGATACGCAGTATTTT.

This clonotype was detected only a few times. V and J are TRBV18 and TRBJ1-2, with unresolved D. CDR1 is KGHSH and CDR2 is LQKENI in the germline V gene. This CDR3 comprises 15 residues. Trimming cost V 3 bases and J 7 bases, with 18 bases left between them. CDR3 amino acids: CASSPLPADSVGYTF. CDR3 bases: TGTGCCAGCTCACCCCTTCCGGCAGATAGCGTTGGCTACACCTTC.

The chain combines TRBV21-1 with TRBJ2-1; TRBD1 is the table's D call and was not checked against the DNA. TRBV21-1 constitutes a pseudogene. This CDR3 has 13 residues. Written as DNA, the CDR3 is TGTGCCAGCAGCAAAGGACAGGGGACTGAGCAGTTCTTC. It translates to CASSKGQGTEQFF.

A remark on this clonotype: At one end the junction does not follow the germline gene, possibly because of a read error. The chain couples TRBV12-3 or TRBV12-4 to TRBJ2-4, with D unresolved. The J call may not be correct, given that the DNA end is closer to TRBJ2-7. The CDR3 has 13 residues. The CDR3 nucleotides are TGTACCAGCAGTTTAGTAGTGAACTACGAGCAGTACTTC. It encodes CTSSLVVNYEQYF.

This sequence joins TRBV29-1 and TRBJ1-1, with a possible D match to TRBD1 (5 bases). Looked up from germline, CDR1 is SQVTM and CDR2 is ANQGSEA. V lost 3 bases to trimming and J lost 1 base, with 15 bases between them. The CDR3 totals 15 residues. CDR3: CSVDSPWQGNTEAFF. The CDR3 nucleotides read TGCAGCGTTGACTCGCCCTGGCAGGGGAACACTGAAGCTTTCTTT. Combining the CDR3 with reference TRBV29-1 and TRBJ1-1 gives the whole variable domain SAVISQKPSRDICQRGTSLTIQCQVDSQVTMMFWYRQQPGQSLTLIATANQGSEATYESGFVIDKFPISRPNLTFSTLTVSNMSPEDSSIYLCSVDSPWQGNTEAFFGQGTRLTVV.

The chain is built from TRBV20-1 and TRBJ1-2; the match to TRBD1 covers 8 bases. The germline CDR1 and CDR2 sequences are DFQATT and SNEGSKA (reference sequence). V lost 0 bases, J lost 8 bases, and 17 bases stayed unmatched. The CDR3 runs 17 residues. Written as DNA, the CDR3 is TGCAGTGCTAGAGATGTTTCGGTGCGGACAGGGCCGCGGGGCTACACCTTC. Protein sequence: CSARDVSVRTGPRGYTF.

The CDR3 protein is CSAEYRGGYNEQFF. CDR3 bases: TGCAGTGCCGAGTACCGGGGGGGCTACAATGAGCAGTTCTTC. This chain joins TRBV20-1 and TRBJ2-1, with 8 bases aligning to TRBD2. CDR3 size: 14 residues. CDR1 is DFQATT and CDR2 is SNEGSKA in the germline V gene (reference sequence). The J segment lost 3 bases and the V segment lost 6 bases, leaving 7 bases of the junction unmatched.

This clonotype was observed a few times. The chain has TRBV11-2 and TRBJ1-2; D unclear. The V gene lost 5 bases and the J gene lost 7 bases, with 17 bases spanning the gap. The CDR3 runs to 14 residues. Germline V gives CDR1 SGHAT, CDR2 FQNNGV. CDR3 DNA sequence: TGTGCCAGCAGCACTTCCACTCGCGGCGGTGGCTACACCTTC. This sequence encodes CASSTSTRGGGYTF.

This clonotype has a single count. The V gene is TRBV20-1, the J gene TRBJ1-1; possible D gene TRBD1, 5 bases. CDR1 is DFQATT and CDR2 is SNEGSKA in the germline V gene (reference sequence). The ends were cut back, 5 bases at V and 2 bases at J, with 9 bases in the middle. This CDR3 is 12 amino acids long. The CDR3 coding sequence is TGCAGTGCTTGGGGGAGAAACACTGAAGCTTTCTTT. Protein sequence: CSAWGRNTEAFF.

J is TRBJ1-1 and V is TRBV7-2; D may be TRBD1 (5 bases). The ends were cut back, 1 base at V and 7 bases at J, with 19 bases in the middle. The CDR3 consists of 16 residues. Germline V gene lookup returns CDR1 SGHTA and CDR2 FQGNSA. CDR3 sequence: CASSLDAGAGWDEAFF. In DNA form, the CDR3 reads TGTGCCAGCAGCTTAGATGCGGGAGCAGGGTGGGATGAAGCTTTCTTT.

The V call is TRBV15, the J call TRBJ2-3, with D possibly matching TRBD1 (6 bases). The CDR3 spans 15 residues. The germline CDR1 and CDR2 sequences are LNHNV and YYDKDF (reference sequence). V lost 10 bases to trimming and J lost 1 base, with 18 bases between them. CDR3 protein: CAIAIDRLRTDTQYF. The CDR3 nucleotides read TGTGCCATCGCTATCGACAGGCTACGCACAGATACGCAGTATTTT.

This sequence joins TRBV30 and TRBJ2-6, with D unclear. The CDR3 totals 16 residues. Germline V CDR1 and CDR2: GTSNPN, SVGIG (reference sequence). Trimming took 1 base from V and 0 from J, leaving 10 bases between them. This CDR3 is CAWSGRSISGANVLTF. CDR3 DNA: TGTGCCTGGAGTGGTCGTAGCATCTCTGGGGCCAACGTCCTGACTTTC.

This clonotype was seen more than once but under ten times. The CDR3 protein is CATSSRERLAKNIQYF. The CDR3 bases are TGTGCCACCAGCAGCCGGGAACGGCTAGCCAAAAACATTCAGTACTTC. The rearrangement uses TRBV15 and TRBJ2-4; D is perhaps TRBD2 (5 bases). Trimming shortened V by 3 bases and J by 0 bases, and 12 bases separated the two germline ends. The CDR3 spans 16 residues. Germline CDR1 LNHNV, CDR2 YYDKDF (reference sequence).

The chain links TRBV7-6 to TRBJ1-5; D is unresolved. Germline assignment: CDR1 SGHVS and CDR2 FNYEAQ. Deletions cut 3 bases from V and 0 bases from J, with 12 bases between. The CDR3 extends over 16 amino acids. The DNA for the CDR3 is TGTGCCAGCAGCTTCGCGACGGGAAATAGCAATCAGCCCCAGCATTTT. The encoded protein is CASSFATGNSNQPQHF.

The CDR3 DNA follows: TGTGCCAGCAGTTTAGCTAAATTCTCCTACAATGAGCAGTTCTTC. It translates to CASSLAKFSYNEQFF. The rearrangement uses TRBV28 and TRBJ2-1; D ambiguous. The CDR3 sequence is 15 residues long. Deletions cut 2 bases from V and 0 bases from J, with 8 bases between. Germline-derived CDR1 and CDR2 are MDHEN and SYDVKM.

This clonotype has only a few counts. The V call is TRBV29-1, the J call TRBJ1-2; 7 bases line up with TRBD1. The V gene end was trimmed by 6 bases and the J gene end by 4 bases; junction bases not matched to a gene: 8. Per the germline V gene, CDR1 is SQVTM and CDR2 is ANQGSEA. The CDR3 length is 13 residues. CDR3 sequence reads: CSVATGSGYGYTF. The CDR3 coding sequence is TGCAGCGTCGCGACAGGGTCCGGCTATGGCTACACCTTC.

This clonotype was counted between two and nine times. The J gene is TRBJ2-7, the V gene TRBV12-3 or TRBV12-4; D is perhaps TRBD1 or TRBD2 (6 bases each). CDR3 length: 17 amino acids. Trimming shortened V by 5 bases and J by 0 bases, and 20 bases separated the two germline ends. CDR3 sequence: CASSALFGGPRSYEQYF. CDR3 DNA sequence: TGTGCCAGCAGTGCCCTGTTCGGGGGCCCCCGCTCCTACGAGCAGTACTTC.

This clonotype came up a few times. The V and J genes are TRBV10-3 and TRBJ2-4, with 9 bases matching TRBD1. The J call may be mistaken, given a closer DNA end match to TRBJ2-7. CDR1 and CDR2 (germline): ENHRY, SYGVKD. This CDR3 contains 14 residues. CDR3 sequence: CAISESGQGNEQYF. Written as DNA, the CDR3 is TGTGCCATCAGTGAGTCGGGACAGGGTAACGAGCAGTACTTC.